This paragraph reports one T cell receptor (beta chain). CD8+ and CD4+ T cells from blood underwent TCR beta sequencing, which was carried out in a high-throughput format. The authors negatively isolated CD8+ and CD4+ T cells and FACS-enriched TEMRA cells. The data derive from a study of CD8 T cells in Susac syndrome. Random hexamers were used to reverse transcribe an amount of about 0.5 to 1 ug RNA. Each CDR3 protein is one row after TCRdb ran MiXCR on the immunoSEQ multiplex PCR reads. This sample carries about 400,000 distinct CDR3 sequences, 85% to 90% of them seen once, and the ten largest clones take about 0.12%. Sequences were obtained from CD8+ T cells from PBMCs. The clonotype originates from a human donor with multiple sclerosis.

CDR3 sequence (DNA): TGTGCCAGTTCAGACGAAGCGAGCTCCTACGAGCAGTACTTC. Translating it yields CASSDEASSYEQYF. The rearrangement joins TRBV19 to TRBJ2-7; unclear D gene. Trimming took off 8 bases at V and 0 bases at J, with 14 bases between the two ends. Germline-derived CDR1 and CDR2 are LNHDA and SQIVND (reference sequence). This CDR3 is built from 14 residues.